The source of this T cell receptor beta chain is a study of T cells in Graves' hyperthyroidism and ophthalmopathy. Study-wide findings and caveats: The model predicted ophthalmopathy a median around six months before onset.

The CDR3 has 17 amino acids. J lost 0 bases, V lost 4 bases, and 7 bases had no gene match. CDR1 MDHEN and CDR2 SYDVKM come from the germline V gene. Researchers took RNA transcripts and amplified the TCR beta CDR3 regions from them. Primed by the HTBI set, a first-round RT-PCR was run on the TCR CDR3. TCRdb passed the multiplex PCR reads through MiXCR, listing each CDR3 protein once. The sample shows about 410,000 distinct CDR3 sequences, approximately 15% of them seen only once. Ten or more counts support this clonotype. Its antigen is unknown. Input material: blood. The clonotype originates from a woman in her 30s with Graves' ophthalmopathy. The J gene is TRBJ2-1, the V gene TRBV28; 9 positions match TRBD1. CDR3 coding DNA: TGTGCCAGCAGTTCCTCGGGACAGGGAAACTCCTACAATGAGCAGTTCTTC. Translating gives CASSSSGQGNSYNEQFF.